Shown below are 23 T cell receptor beta chains from a single sample sequenced in a study of control samples from healthy donors and cancer patients. Using immunoSEQ multiplex PCR, the repertoire was profiled, and TCRdb retains in-frame clones only, with some absent. The table shows 35,000 to 55,000 clones, with around 93% occurring only once. The sample consisted of PBMCs. All receptors derive from a woman between 40 and 55 years old with head and neck cancer.

This chain links TRBV5-1 with TRBJ1-4; D might be TRBD1 (6 bases). The germline CDR1 and CDR2 sequences are SGHRS and YFSETQ. V lost 4 bases, J lost 7 bases, and 14 bases lay in between. This CDR3 comprises 14 residues. The CDR3 nucleotides are TGCGCCAGCAGCCAGGGGACGGTGTCTGAAAAACTGTTTTTT. This sequence encodes CASSQGTVSEKLFF.

This chain uses TRBV19 with TRBJ2-1; 10 bases map to TRBD2. CDR3 length: 15 residues. The V segment lost 9 bases and the J segment 6 bases; nucleotides outside the gene matches: 11. The germline V gene encodes CDR1 LNHDA and CDR2 SQIVND (reference sequence). The CDR3 spells CASLPIAGGSNEQFF. The CDR3, as DNA: TGTGCCAGCCTACCAATAGCGGGAGGAAGCAATGAGCAGTTCTTC.

The J gene is TRBJ1-5, the V gene TRBV29-1; 9 nucleotides line up with TRBD1. The CDR3 sequence is 13 residues long. Looked up from germline, CDR1 is SQVTM and CDR2 is ANQGSEA. The V and J ends lost 6 bases and 9 bases, in that order; junction bases with no gene match: 9. The CDR3 protein is CSVRTGTGLPQHF. Written as DNA, the CDR3 is TGCAGCGTCCGTACCGGGACAGGGTTGCCCCAGCATTTT.

J is TRBJ2-1 and V is TRBV7-8; 13 positions match TRBD2. Trimming took 3 bases from V and 5 from J; bases not matched to a gene: 4. The CDR3 extends over 16 amino acids. Germline CDR1 reads SGHVS; CDR2 reads FQNEAQ. CDR3 sequence: CASSFSLAGGDNEQFF. CDR3 sequence (DNA): TGTGCCAGCAGCTTCTCACTAGCGGGGGGGGACAATGAGCAGTTCTTC.

The chain joins TRBV5-1 to TRBJ2-1; 10 bases agree with TRBD2. CDR3 size: 15 residues. Germline V gene sequence: CDR1 SGHRS, CDR2 YFSETQ. V was clipped by 0 bases and J by 4 bases; unmatched bases: 1. CDR3 sequence reads: CASSLVAGGYNEQFF. In DNA form, the CDR3 reads TGCGCCAGCAGCTTGGTAGCGGGGGGTTACAATGAGCAGTTCTTC.

The chain has TRBV4-1 and TRBJ1-1; the D gene is possibly TRBD1 (5 bases). The CDR3 has 17 residues. Germline CDR1 MGHRA, CDR2 YSYEKL. Deletions cut 5 bases from V and 0 bases from J, with 19 bases between. The CDR3 DNA sequence: TGCGCCAGCAGCGCTGGGACGGGCGACCCCATGAACACTGAAGCTTTCTTT. This encodes CASSAGTGDPMNTEAFF.

The chain combines TRBV7-9 with TRBJ1-1, with no clear D. The germline V gene has CDR1 SEHNR and CDR2 FQNEAQ (reference sequence). The ends were cut back, 4 bases at V and 5 bases at J, with 14 bases in the middle. The CDR3 has 14 amino acids. The CDR3, as DNA: TGTGCCAGCAGCTCAACATCGGGGAAAACTGAAGCTTTCTTT. As protein: CASSSTSGKTEAFF.

The chain couples TRBV11-2 to TRBJ1-1; D uncertain. The CDR3 is 14 amino acids. V dropped 5 bases and J dropped 5 bases, with 15 bases sitting between them. Germline assignment: CDR1 SGHAT and CDR2 FQNNGV. The chain's CDR3 is CASSPSDRLTEAFF. The CDR3 DNA sequence: TGTGCCAGCAGCCCCTCGGACCGGCTAACTGAAGCTTTCTTT.

This clone has just a few counts. The rearrangement uses TRBV10-1 and TRBJ1-1, with D uncertain. The length of the CDR3 is 13 residues. CDR1 WNHNN and CDR2 SYGVQD come from the germline V gene (reference sequence). Trimming shortened V by 1 base and J by 1 base, and 4 bases separated the two germline ends. The CDR3 reads CASSELGNTEAFF. The CDR3 coding sequence is TGCGCCAGCAGTGAGTTGGGGAACACTGAAGCTTTCTTT.

This clone showed up just once. The chain links TRBV13 to TRBJ1-2; 7 nucleotides match TRBD1. V was clipped by 7 bases and J by 0 bases; unmatched bases: 8. This CDR3 is 15 amino acids long. The germline CDR1 and CDR2 sequences are PRHDT and FYEKMQ (reference sequence). CDR3 nucleotides: TGTGCCAGCACACCTAGGGGACAGACTAACTATGGCTACACCTTC. Residues: CASTPRGQTNYGYTF.

V is TRBV30 and J is TRBJ1-3; no clear D. The CDR3 is 12 amino acids. Trimming pared 5 bases from V and 1 base from J, leaving 6 bases between. Per the germline V gene, CDR1 is GTSNPN and CDR2 is SVGIG (reference sequence). CDR3 sequence: CAWGVSGNTIYF. The CDR3 DNA reads as TGTGCCTGGGGAGTATCTGGAAACACCATATATTTT.

The chain joins TRBV29-1 to TRBJ1-2; no clear D. V shed 6 bases and J shed 5 bases, with 16 bases lying between them. CDR3 length: 13 residues. Looked up from germline, CDR1 is SQVTM and CDR2 is ANQGSEA. This chain's CDR3 is CSVVTMGQYGYTF. CDR3 DNA sequence: TGCAGCGTGGTCACTATGGGCCAGTATGGCTACACCTTC.

V and J are TRBV20-1 and TRBJ1-2, with a tentative D call TRBD1 (5 bases). Germline V gives CDR1 DFQATT, CDR2 SNEGSKA (reference sequence). V was cut by 6 bases and J by 6 bases, with 8 bases left in between. The CDR3 length is 10 residues. The CDR3 is CSAIGDGYTF. The CDR3 DNA reads as TGCAGTGCCATAGGGGATGGCTACACCTTC.

CDR3 coding DNA: TGTGCTAGTGGGGGCCCTTTCCGCACTGAAGCTTTCTTT. Protein product: CASGGPFRTEAFF. This chain joins TRBV12-5 and TRBJ1-1; the D is unclear. Trimming took 6 bases from V and 4 from J, leaving 12 bases between them. This CDR3 spans 13 amino acids. Germline V CDR1 and CDR2: LGHNT, FRNRAP.

This rearrangement joins TRBV6-4 to TRBJ1-1; the match to TRBD1 covers 8 bases. The length of the CDR3 is 15 residues. The germline V gene encodes CDR1 MRHNA and CDR2 SNTAGT. The V gene end was trimmed by 4 bases and the J gene end by 5 bases; junction bases not matched to a gene: 9. The CDR3 coding sequence is TGTGCCAGCAGTGCCGACAGGGGACGGGCGACTGAAGCTTTCTTT. It codes for CASSADRGRATEAFF.

The chain links TRBV6-7 to TRBJ1-4, with TRBD1 identical over 12 bases. TRBV6-7 is an open reading frame whose function is uncertain. V lost 2 bases, J lost 10 bases, and 14 bases stayed unmatched. This CDR3 has 18 residues. The CDR3 sequence: CASSYMGTGDRGLGKLFF. CDR3 coding DNA: TGTGCCAGCAGTTACATGGGGACGGGGGACAGGGGGCTTGGAAAACTGTTTTTT.

The chain uses TRBV6-4 and TRBJ1-6, with 10 bases lining up with TRBD1. This CDR3 is 16 amino acids long. After removal of 4 bases from V and 5 bases from J, the junction contained 5 bases not matched to a gene. Germline loops: CDR1 MRHNA, CDR2 SNTAGT. In nucleotides, the CDR3 is TGTGCCAGCAGTGTCGGGACAGGGGAAAATAATTCACCCCTCCACTTT. Protein product: CASSVGTGENNSPLHF.

The rearrangement links TRBV19 to TRBJ2-7; no definite D call. V was shortened by 1 base and J by 3 bases, with 10 bases between the two germline ends. Germline loops: CDR1 LNHDA, CDR2 SQIVND (reference sequence). The CDR3 totals 14 residues. CDR3 loop: CASSIGGEIYEQYF. The CDR3 nucleotides are TGTGCCAGTAGTATAGGTGGGGAAATCTACGAGCAGTACTTC.

The chain is built from TRBV2 and TRBJ2-5; the D is unclear. V lost 6 bases to trimming and J lost 2 bases, with 13 bases between them. Germline values: CDR1 SNHLY, CDR2 FYNNEI. The CDR3 consists of 14 residues. The CDR3 loop reads CASSATLNQETQYF. The CDR3 nucleotides are TGTGCCAGCAGCGCGACACTGAATCAAGAGACCCAGTACTTC.

The gene calls are TRBV7-5 and TRBJ1-2. TRBV7-5 is described as a pseudogene. The CDR3 is 13 amino acids. This chain's CDR3 is CVRSLRGHYGYTF. CDR3 in DNA: TGTGTCAGAAGCTTACGGGGACACTATGGCTACACCTTC.

The V call is TRBV2, the J call TRBJ2-4, with 9 positions matching TRBD1. The length of the CDR3 is 15 residues. Trimming cost V 10 bases and J 0 bases; bases outside gene matches: 7. Germline assignment: CDR1 SNHLY and CDR2 FYNNEI. The CDR3 spells CATEPGQGAKNIQYF. The CDR3 DNA follows: TGTGCCACCGAACCGGGACAGGGAGCCAAAAACATTCAGTACTTC.

The chain recombines TRBV28 with TRBJ2-5; tentatively, D is TRBD1 or TRBD2 (5 bases each). V was clipped by 5 bases and J by 9 bases, with 19 bases between them. Germline-derived CDR1 and CDR2 are MDHEN and SYDVKM. The CDR3 consists of 14 residues. CDR3 in DNA: TGTGCCAGCAGTCGACCCCGGGACGGGTGGGCCCAGTACTTC. Residues: CASSRPRDGWAQYF.

The chain carries TRBV11-2 and TRBJ1-1; the D is unclear. V gave up 1 base and J gave up 7 bases, with 19 bases separating them. Germline V gives CDR1 SGHAT, CDR2 FQNNGV. The CDR3 is made up of 16 amino acids. CDR3 sequence reads: CASSLARYPTRLEAFF. CDR3 in DNA: TGTGCCAGCAGCTTAGCGAGATACCCAACGAGGCTTGAAGCTTTCTTT.